This T cell receptor (beta chain) appears in the sequencing data of a study of cytomegalovirus exposure and HLA in healthy donors. Germline CDR1 SGDLS, CDR2 YYNGEE. The CDR3 contains 16 residues. V gave up 4 bases and J gave up 6 bases; unmatched junction bases: 9. Profiling relied on immunoSEQ multiplex PCR, and the TCRdb table lists in-frame clones only, not all of them. Among some 350,000 clones listed, around 90% were seen once. The sequenced sample consisted of PBMCs. The rearrangement uses TRBV9 and TRBJ2-2, with TRBD2 identical over 10 bases. The receptor's source is a woman aged 25 to 45 in good health and CMV-seropositive. The CDR3 DNA is TGTGCCAGCAGCTTACTGGGGACTAGCGTTGCCGGGGAGCTGTTTTTT. Its translation is CASSLLGTSVAGELFF.